This T cell receptor beta chain is from a study of Graves' ophthalmopathy and Graves' hyperthyroidism. Findings and limits, study-wide: Ophthalmopathy could be told apart from stable hyperthyroidism by a 13-signature model (approximately 90% sensitivity, around 79% specificity).

About 10 ml of fresh blood yielded the PBMCs by density gradient. In this sample, this clonotype turned up many times. The antigen is undetermined. This CDR3 region has 16 residues. Germline values: CDR1 LGHNA, CDR2 YNFKEQ. Trimming cost V 4 bases and J 5 bases; bases outside gene matches: 9. CDR3 regions of TCR beta were amplified from RNA transcripts. An opening RT-PCR round employed HTBI primers and preceded a second-round multiplex PCR. TCRdb re-analysed the multiplex PCR reads in MiXCR, keeping a single row per CDR3 protein. The sample records about 380,000 distinct CDR3 sequences, 15% being singletons.

This chain links TRBV4-2 with TRBJ2-2, with TRBD1 matching 8 bases. Sample: peripheral blood. The source of this sequence is a young woman with stable Graves' hyperthyroidism. The CDR3 nucleotides read TGTGCCAGCAGCCCCGCGACAGGGGATAGGACCGGGGAGCTGTTTTTT. It codes for CASSPATGDRTGELFF.